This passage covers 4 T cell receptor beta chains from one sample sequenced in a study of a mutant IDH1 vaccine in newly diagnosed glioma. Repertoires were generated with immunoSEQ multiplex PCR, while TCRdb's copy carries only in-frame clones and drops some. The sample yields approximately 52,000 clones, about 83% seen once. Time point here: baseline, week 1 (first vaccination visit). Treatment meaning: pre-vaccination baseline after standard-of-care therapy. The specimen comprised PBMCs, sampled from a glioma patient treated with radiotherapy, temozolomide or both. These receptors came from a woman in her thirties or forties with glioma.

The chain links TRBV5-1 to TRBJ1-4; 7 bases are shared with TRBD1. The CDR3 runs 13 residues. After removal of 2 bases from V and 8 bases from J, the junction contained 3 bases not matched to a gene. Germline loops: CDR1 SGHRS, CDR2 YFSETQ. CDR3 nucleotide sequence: TGCGCCAGCAGCTTTGCAGGGGGGGAAAAACTGTTTTTT. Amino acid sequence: CASSFAGGEKLFF. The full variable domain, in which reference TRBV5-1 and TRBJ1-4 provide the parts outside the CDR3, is KAGVTQTPRYLIKTRGQQVTLSCSPISGHRSVSWYQQTPGQGLQFLFEYFSETQRNKGNFPGRFSGRQFSNSRSEMNVSTLELGDSALYLCASSFAGGEKLFFGSGTQLSVL.

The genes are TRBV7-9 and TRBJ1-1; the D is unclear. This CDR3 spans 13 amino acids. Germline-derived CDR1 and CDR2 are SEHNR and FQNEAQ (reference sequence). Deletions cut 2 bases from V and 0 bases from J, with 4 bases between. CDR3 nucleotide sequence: TGTGCCAGCAGCTTACAAGTGAACACTGAAGCTTTCTTT. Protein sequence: CASSLQVNTEAFF.

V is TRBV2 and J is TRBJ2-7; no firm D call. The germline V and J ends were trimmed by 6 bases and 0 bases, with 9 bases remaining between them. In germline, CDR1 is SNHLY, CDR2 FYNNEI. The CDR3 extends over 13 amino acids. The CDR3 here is CASRDTSSYEQYF. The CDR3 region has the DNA TGTGCCAGCAGAGACACGAGCTCCTACGAGCAGTACTTC.

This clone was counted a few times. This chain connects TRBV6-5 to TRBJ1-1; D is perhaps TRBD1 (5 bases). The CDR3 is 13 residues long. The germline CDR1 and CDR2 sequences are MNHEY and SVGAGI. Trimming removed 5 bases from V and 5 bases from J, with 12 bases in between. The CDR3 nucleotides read TGTGCCAGCAGTAAGGGACCGAGAACTGAAGCTTTCTTT. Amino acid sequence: CASSKGPRTEAFF.